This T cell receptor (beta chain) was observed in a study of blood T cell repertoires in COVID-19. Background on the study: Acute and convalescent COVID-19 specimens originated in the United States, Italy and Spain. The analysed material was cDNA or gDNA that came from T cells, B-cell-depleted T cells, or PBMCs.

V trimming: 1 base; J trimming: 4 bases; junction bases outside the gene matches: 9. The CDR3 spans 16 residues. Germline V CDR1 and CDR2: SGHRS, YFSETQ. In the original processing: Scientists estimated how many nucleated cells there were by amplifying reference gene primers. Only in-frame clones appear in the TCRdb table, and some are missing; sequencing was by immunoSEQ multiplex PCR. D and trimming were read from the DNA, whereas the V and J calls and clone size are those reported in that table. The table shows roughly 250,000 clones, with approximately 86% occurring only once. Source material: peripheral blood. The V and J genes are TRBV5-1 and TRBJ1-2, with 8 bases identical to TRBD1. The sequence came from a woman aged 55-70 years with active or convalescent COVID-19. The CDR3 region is CASSLTWDRSSYGYTF. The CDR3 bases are TGCGCCAGCAGCTTGACCTGGGACAGGTCAAGCTATGGCTACACCTTC.